This T cell receptor beta chain was obtained from a study of cytomegalovirus exposure and HLA in healthy donors. Study at large: HLA-typed donors were the source of around 77 million unique TCRs held in an early data release. Findings and caveats of the study: Highly shared sequence variants in one cluster were likely a sequencing artifact.

60 Vbeta and 13 Jbeta primers were used in PCR. The protocol was immunoSEQ multiplex PCR, while the TCRdb copy is restricted to in-frame clones and leaves out a portion. Of approximately 220,000 clones listed, roughly 82% are singletons. CDR3 length: 16 amino acids. Per the germline V gene, CDR1 is MNHNY and CDR2 is SVGAGI (reference sequence). J was trimmed by 0 bases and V by 6 bases; bases with no gene match: 9. Note on this clone: The target antigen is unknown.

Material: PBMCs. This sequence originates from a man aged 35 to 55 in good health and CMV-seropositive. The chain has TRBV6-6 and TRBJ1-1; 8 nucleotides align to TRBD1. The CDR3 spells CASRPPSDRVNTEAFF. In nucleotides, the CDR3 is TGTGCCAGCAGACCGCCTTCGGACAGGGTGAACACTGAAGCTTTCTTT.